This entry lists 18 T cell receptor beta chains sequenced from one sample in a study of CD8+ T cells in alopecia areata (dated by TCRdb to 2016 to 2019). Library preparation employed the immunoSEQ multiplex PCR assay. RNA was extracted from all samples and reverse transcribed into cDNA, which served as template for TCR sequencing. TCRdb provides this immuneACCESS table in a form limited to in-frame rearrangements. Some clones are lacking; in checked studies, under half of them reflect an unresolved V gene, and why the rest are absent is not known. This sample gives about 220,000 clones in total; about 50% of them show up just once. Jointly, the top ten make up 1.5% to 2% of the sample. Reading the label with the study, this specimen's time point is: 4 weeks on oral tofacitinib. Reading the label with the study, this specimen's treatment or condition is: oral pan-JAK inhibitor, 5-10 mg twice daily.

The starting material was CD4+ T cells sorted from blood, obtained at week 4, from a patient treated with tofacitinib. These receptors came from a human donor with alopecia areata.

This clone appeared a single time. This chain links TRBV6-1 with TRBJ2-5; D call uncertain. The CDR3 length is 13 residues. CDR1 MNHNS and CDR2 SASEGT come from the germline V gene. The V and J ends lost 5 bases and 0 bases respectively, with 7 bases between them. The CDR3 is CASSLLYQETQYF. CDR3 bases: TGTGCCAGCAGTCTTTTGTACCAAGAGACCCAGTACTTC.

In its sample, this clone was seen once. This may be a read error, as it is one base from a much larger clone. The V gene is TRBV7-6, the J gene TRBJ1-1; perhaps TRBD1 as D (5 bases). This CDR3 is built from 13 residues. Germline values: CDR1 SGHVS, CDR2 FNYEAQ. V lost 5 bases, J lost 1 base, and 8 bases lay in between. In DNA form, the CDR3 reads TGTGCCAGCAGCATCAGGGAGAACACTGAAGCTTTCTTT. Amino acids: CASSIRENTEAFF.

V and J are TRBV10-2 and TRBJ2-1, with 10 bases aligning to TRBD2. Trimming cost V 3 bases and J 8 bases; bases outside gene matches: 7. Germline lookup yields CDR1 WSHSY and CDR2 SAAADI. The CDR3 totals 15 residues. CDR3 protein: CASSEGAGGPDEQFF. The CDR3 region has the DNA TGCGCCAGCAGTGAAGGAGCGGGGGGGCCCGATGAGCAGTTCTTC.

The chain links TRBV7-2 to TRBJ2-6; TRBD1 agrees at 9 bases. Germline V CDR1 and CDR2: SGHTA, FQGNSA. The junction had 12 bases not matched to a gene; V was cut back by 5 bases and J by 4 bases. The CDR3 is 18 residues long. The CDR3 loop reads CASSAKTGGAPGANVLTF. CDR3 DNA sequence: TGTGCCAGCAGCGCCAAAACAGGGGGCGCGCCAGGGGCCAACGTCCTGACTTTC. Supplemented by reference TRBV7-2 and TRBJ2-6, the full variable domain reads GAGVSQSPSNKVTEKGKDVELRCDPISGHTALYWYRQSLGQGLEFLIYFQGNSAPDKSGLPSDRFSAERTGGSVSTLTIQRTQQEDSAVYLCASSAKTGGAPGANVLTFGAGSRLTVL.

The chain uses TRBV30 and TRBJ1-5; no clear D gene. The CDR3 extends over 13 amino acids. V was trimmed by 5 bases and J by 0 bases, leaving 8 bases between them. CDR1 and CDR2 from the germline V gene are GTSNPN and SVGIG (reference sequence). This chain's CDR3 is CAWGKDSNQPQHF. The CDR3, as DNA: TGTGCCTGGGGTAAAGATAGCAATCAGCCCCAGCATTTT.

Of note for this clone: Other DNA sequences of this sample code for an identical CDR3. The chain joins TRBV29-1 to TRBJ1-5; 9 nucleotides line up with TRBD1. The length of the CDR3 is 13 residues. The V and J ends lost 4 bases and 2 bases, in that order; junction bases with no gene match: 0. Germline loops: CDR1 SQVTM, CDR2 ANQGSEA. The CDR3 DNA is TGCAGCGTTGGACAGGGGGGCAATCAGCCCCAGCATTTT. Encoded protein: CSVGQGGNQPQHF.

The chain uses TRBV30 and TRBJ1-1; D not resolved. The ends were cut back, 0 bases at V and 2 bases at J, with 10 bases in the middle. Germline V gene lookup returns CDR1 GTSNPN and CDR2 SVGIG (reference sequence). This CDR3 has 14 residues. The CDR3 protein is CAWSVLRSNTEAFF. The CDR3 region has the DNA TGTGCCTGGAGTGTACTAAGGTCCAACACTGAAGCTTTCTTT.

The gene calls are TRBV2 and TRBJ2-1; possibly TRBD2 for D (6 bases). CDR1 SNHLY and CDR2 FYNNEI come from the germline V gene. The CDR3 spans 14 residues. V gave up 2 bases and J gave up 9 bases, with 14 bases separating them. CDR3 residues: CASSERTTTGEQFF. The CDR3, as DNA: TGTGCCAGCAGTGAAAGGACTACTACAGGTGAGCAGTTCTTC.

The rearrangement links TRBV29-1 to TRBJ1-2; TRBD1 agrees at 7 bases. This CDR3 has 12 residues. The trim removed 7 bases at V and 4 bases at J, leaving 6 bases unmatched. Germline lookup yields CDR1 SQVTM and CDR2 ANQGSEA. The CDR3 loop is CSALGTAYGYTF. CDR3 bases: TGCAGCGCTTTAGGGACAGCCTATGGCTACACCTTC.

On this clone: The sample holds other DNA sequences that translate to the same CDR3. The chain joins TRBV4-3 to TRBJ1-2, with D unresolved. The CDR3 contains 13 residues. Per germline, CDR1 LGHNA and CDR2 YSLEER. Trimming shortened V by 1 base and J by 5 bases, and 8 bases separated the two germline ends. In nucleotides, the CDR3 is TGCGCCAGCAGCCAAGGTAGCGGATATGGCTACACCTTC. It is translated as CASSQGSGYGYTF.

Turning to this clone: Other DNA variants within this sample encode the same CDR3. V usage is TRBV5-6 and J usage is TRBJ2-3, with D unclear. V dropped 4 bases and J dropped 3 bases, with 6 bases sitting between them. This CDR3 is built from 12 residues. In germline, CDR1 is SGHDT, CDR2 YYEEEE. CDR3: CASSLLTDTQYF. The CDR3 region has the DNA TGTGCCAGCAGCCTCTTAACAGATACGCAGTATTTT.

This chain links TRBV20-1 with TRBJ2-1; D uncertain. Trimming took off 5 bases at V and 7 bases at J, with 9 bases between the two ends. Germline V gene lookup returns CDR1 DFQATT and CDR2 SNEGSKA (reference sequence). This CDR3 comprises 11 residues. CDR3 sequence (DNA): TGCAGTGCTTCTCCTCTTAATGAGCAGTTCTTC. This encodes CSASPLNEQFF.

This clone was counted only a few times. The chain joins TRBV29-1 to TRBJ1-1; D is perhaps TRBD1 (5 bases). CDR3 length equals 10 residues. Germline V gene data show CDR1 as SQVTM and CDR2 as ANQGSEA. Trimming shortened V by 7 bases and J by 8 bases, and 11 bases separated the two germline ends. DNA of the CDR3: TGCAGCGGCGGGGGGGGAGAAGCTTTCTTT. This encodes CSGGGGEAFF.

V usage is TRBV29-1 and J usage is TRBJ2-2; D unresolved. Germline CDR1 reads SQVTM; CDR2 reads ANQGSEA. CDR3 length equals 13 residues. V lost 4 bases to trimming and J lost 4 bases, with 10 bases between them. The CDR3 here is CSVGPARTGELFF. The CDR3 DNA follows: TGCAGCGTTGGTCCAGCCCGCACCGGGGAGCTGTTTTTT.

The chain couples TRBV30 to TRBJ2-7; no reliable D call. V shed 2 bases and J shed 4 bases, with 12 bases lying between them. The CDR3 has 13 amino acids. CDR1 and CDR2 from the germline V gene are GTSNPN and SVGIG (reference sequence). The CDR3 DNA sequence: TGTGCCTGGAGTCCCGGGCAGAGGTACGAGCAGTACTTC. It yields the protein CAWSPGQRYEQYF.

This clone was counted between two and nine times. V gene TRBV4-1 combines with J gene TRBJ2-5, with D unresolved. The CDR3 loop spans 15 amino acids. Deletions cut 1 base from V and 5 bases from J, with 14 bases between. The germline gives CDR1 MGHRA, CDR2 YSYEKL. In DNA, the CDR3 is TGCGCCAGCAGCCAAGCTGGCCAGACGTCGGAGACCCAGTACTTC. Its protein product is CASSQAGQTSETQYF.

The J gene is TRBJ1-1, the V gene TRBV19; 7 bases align to TRBD1. Germline V CDR1 and CDR2: LNHDA, SQIVND (reference sequence). J was trimmed by 2 bases and V by 8 bases; bases with no gene match: 17. The CDR3 is made up of 17 amino acids. CDR3 sequence: CASALRTGRILNTEAFF. For the CDR3, the DNA is TGTGCCAGTGCTTTACGGACAGGACGTATTCTAAACACTGAAGCTTTCTTT.

This clone has a single count. The CDR3 DNA reads as TGTGCCAGCAGCCAAGGGGGCACGCAGTATTTT. Amino acid sequence: CASSQGGTQYF. The chain carries TRBV7-8 and TRBJ2-3; 7 bases agree with TRBD1. J was trimmed by 9 bases and V by 5 bases; bases with no gene match: 2. This CDR3 contains 11 residues. Germline values: CDR1 SGHVS, CDR2 FQNEAQ.